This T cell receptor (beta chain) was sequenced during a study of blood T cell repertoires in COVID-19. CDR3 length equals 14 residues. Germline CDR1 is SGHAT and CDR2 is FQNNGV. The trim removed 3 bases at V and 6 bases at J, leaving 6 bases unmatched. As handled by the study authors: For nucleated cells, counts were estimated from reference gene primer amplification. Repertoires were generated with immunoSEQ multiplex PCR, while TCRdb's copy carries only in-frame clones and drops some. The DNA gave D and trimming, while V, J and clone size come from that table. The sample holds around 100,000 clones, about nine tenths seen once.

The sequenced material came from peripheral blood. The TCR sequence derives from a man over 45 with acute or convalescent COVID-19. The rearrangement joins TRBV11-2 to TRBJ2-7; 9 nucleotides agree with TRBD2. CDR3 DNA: TGTGCCAGCAGCTTTCAAGCGGGAGGTCGCGAGCAGTACTTC. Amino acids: CASSFQAGGREQYF.